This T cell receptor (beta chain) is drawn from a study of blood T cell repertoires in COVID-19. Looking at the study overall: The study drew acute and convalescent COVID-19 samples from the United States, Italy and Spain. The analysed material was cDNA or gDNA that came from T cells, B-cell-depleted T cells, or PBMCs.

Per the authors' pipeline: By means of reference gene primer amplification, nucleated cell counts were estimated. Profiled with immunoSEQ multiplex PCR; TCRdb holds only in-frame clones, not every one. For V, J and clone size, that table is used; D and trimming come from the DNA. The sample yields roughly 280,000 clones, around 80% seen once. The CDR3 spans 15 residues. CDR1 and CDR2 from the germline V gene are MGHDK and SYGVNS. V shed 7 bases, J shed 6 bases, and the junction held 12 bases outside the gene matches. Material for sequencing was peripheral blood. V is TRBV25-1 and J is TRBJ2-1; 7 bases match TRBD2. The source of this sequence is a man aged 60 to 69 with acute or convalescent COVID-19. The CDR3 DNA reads TGTGCCAGCAAGGAGTCCGGGACTATGGGCAATGAGCAGTTCTTC. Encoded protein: CASKESGTMGNEQFF.